This T cell receptor (beta chain) appears in the sequencing data of a study of control samples from healthy donors and cancer patients. The table came from immunoSEQ multiplex PCR; TCRdb's copy has only in-frame clones and leaves some out. The table has 150,000 to 200,000 clones, around 94% seen once. Sequenced material: blood. The TCR originated in a man under 40 in good health.

CDR3 loop: CASSPGQGSTGELFF. In nucleotides, the CDR3 is TGTGCCAGCAGCCCGGGACAGGGGAGCACCGGGGAGCTGTTTTTT. The chain combines TRBV6-4 with TRBJ2-2; 10 bases are a match to TRBD1. CDR3 length equals 15 residues. J was trimmed by 4 bases and V by 6 bases; bases with no gene match: 5. Germline V gives CDR1 MRHNA, CDR2 SNTAGT.